The next 26 T cell receptor beta chains were all read from a single sample in a study of cytomegalovirus exposure and HLA in healthy donors. Primers included in the PCR were 60 Vbeta and 13 Jbeta primers. Data came from immunoSEQ multiplex PCR; TCRdb stores just in-frame clones and leaves some out. The table includes 200,000 or so clones, approximately 80% detected once. Sequencing used PBMCs. These TCRs come from a boy aged 2 to 10 in good health and CMV-seronegative.

J is TRBJ2-1 and V is TRBV7-2; the match to TRBD1 covers 7 bases. Germline V gives CDR1 SGHTA, CDR2 FQGNSA. This CDR3 is built from 14 residues. V gave up 1 base and J gave up 6 bases; unmatched junction bases: 3. CDR3 nucleotides: TGTGCCAGCAGCTTAGGACAGGGAATCAATGAGCAGTTCTTC. This codes for CASSLGQGINEQFF.

The genes are TRBV4-1 and TRBJ2-7; no clear D gene. This CDR3 comprises 16 residues. Germline lookup yields CDR1 MGHRA and CDR2 YSYEKL. Trimming removed 0 bases from V and 0 bases from J, with 12 bases in between. The CDR3 nucleotides read TGCGCCAGCAGCCAAGATCGTCGTAAGAGCTCCTACGAGCAGTACTTC. Protein: CASSQDRRKSSYEQYF.

This rearrangement joins TRBV5-1 to TRBJ1-2, with TRBD1 identical over 9 bases. CDR3 length: 15 amino acids. Germline V gene sequence: CDR1 SGHRS, CDR2 YFSETQ. The V gene end was trimmed by 4 bases and the J gene end by 3 bases; junction bases not matched to a gene: 7. For the CDR3, the DNA is TGCGCCAGCAGCCCGGGGACAGGGTGGGACTATGGCTACACCTTC. This translates into CASSPGTGWDYGYTF.

CDR3 loop: CASSREAFEAFF. The DNA for the CDR3 is TGTGCCAGCTCACGGGAGGCATTTGAAGCTTTCTTT. The chain links TRBV18 to TRBJ1-1; no clear D gene. V gave up 4 bases and J gave up 7 bases, with 10 bases separating them. This CDR3 is 12 amino acids long. Germline V gene sequence: CDR1 KGHSH, CDR2 LQKENI.

The rearrangement joins TRBV19 to TRBJ2-1; 7 bases match TRBD2. CDR1 and CDR2 (germline): LNHDA, SQIVND (reference sequence). The ends lost 0 bases at V and 1 base at J; junction bases unmatched: 6. CDR3 length: 17 amino acids. CDR3 DNA: TGTGCCAGTAGTATAGACCGCGGGAGTCGGTCCTACAATGAGCAGTTCTTC. Amino acid sequence: CASSIDRGSRSYNEQFF.

The rearrangement joins TRBV9 to TRBJ1-3, with D possibly matching TRBD1 (5 bases). This CDR3 has 14 amino acids. Looked up from germline, CDR1 is SGDLS and CDR2 is YYNGEE. With 3 bases removed from V and 1 base from J, the gap between germline ends came to 8 bases. The DNA for the CDR3 is TGTGCCAGCAGCGCAGGGTATTCTGGAAACACCATATATTTT. This translates into CASSAGYSGNTIYF. The variable domain in full, with the rest retrieved from reference TRBV9 and TRBJ1-3, is DSGVTQTPKHLITATGQRVTLRCSPRSGDLSVYWYQQSLDQGLQFLIQYYNGEERAKGNILERFSAQQFPDLHSELNLSSLELGDSALYFCASSAGYSGNTIYFGEGSWLTVV.

The J gene is TRBJ2-1, the V gene TRBV11-3; 12 nucleotides align to TRBD2. In germline, CDR1 is SGHNT, CDR2 YENEEA. The CDR3 runs 15 residues. J gave up 5 bases and V 5 bases, and 4 bases lay outside the gene matches. This chain's CDR3 is CASSPRLAGDNEQFF. The CDR3 nucleotides read TGTGCCAGCAGCCCCAGACTAGCGGGGGACAATGAGCAGTTCTTC.

This chain connects TRBV30 to TRBJ2-1; TRBD2 is a possible D gene (6 bases). The CDR3 has 15 residues. The germline V gene has CDR1 GTSNPN and CDR2 SVGIG (reference sequence). The ends were cut back, 1 base at V and 0 bases at J, with 10 bases in the middle. This chain's CDR3 is CAWSAGGISYNEQFF. CDR3 DNA sequence: TGTGCCTGGAGTGCCGGCGGGATCTCCTACAATGAGCAGTTCTTC.

The V gene is TRBV5-1, the J gene TRBJ1-3; 8 bases are shared with TRBD1. Trimming cost V 4 bases and J 4 bases; bases outside gene matches: 7. The V gene's germline CDR1 is SGHRS and CDR2 YFSETQ. CDR3 length equals 15 residues. CDR3 protein: CASSGDRGGGNTIYF. CDR3 nucleotide sequence: TGCGCCAGCAGCGGCGACAGGGGAGGCGGAAACACCATATATTTT. The whole variable domain, remainder taken from reference TRBV5-1 and TRBJ1-3, is KAGVTQTPRYLIKTRGQQVTLSCSPISGHRSVSWYQQTPGQGLQFLFEYFSETQRNKGNFPGRFSGRQFSNSRSEMNVSTLELGDSALYLCASSGDRGGGNTIYFGEGSWLTVV.

The rearrangement uses TRBV10-3 and TRBJ2-1; 7 bases line up with TRBD2. This CDR3 comprises 19 residues. Trimming at V came to 10 bases and at J to 6 bases, leaving 27 bases not matched to a gene. Germline CDR1 ENHRY, CDR2 SYGVKD. This chain's CDR3 is CATLARGLAAIFSPNEQFF. The CDR3 DNA follows: TGTGCCACCCTGGCCCGAGGGCTAGCGGCAATATTTTCACCCAATGAGCAGTTCTTC.

In this sample, this clone turned up once. This chain joins TRBV6-1 and TRBJ1-5; D not certain. Germline-derived CDR1 and CDR2 are MNHNS and SASEGT. The length of the CDR3 is 15 residues. V was clipped by 1 base and J by 5 bases, with 12 bases between them. CDR3 sequence: CASSEDRILYQPQHF. The CDR3, as DNA: TGTGCCAGCAGTGAAGACAGAATTCTTTATCAGCCCCAGCATTTT.

V usage is TRBV4-2 and J usage is TRBJ2-1; 12 bases map to TRBD2. Losses at the gene ends were 0 bases for V and 7 bases for J; bases not matched to a gene: 7. The CDR3 loop spans 17 amino acids. Germline-derived CDR1 and CDR2 are LGHNA and YNFKEQ. CDR3 sequence: CASSQDKGTSGWNEQFF. The CDR3 DNA reads TGTGCCAGCAGCCAAGATAAGGGGACTAGCGGGTGGAATGAGCAGTTCTTC.

This chain uses TRBV29-1 with TRBJ2-1; 10 bases align to TRBD2. The CDR3 totals 15 residues. The J segment lost 10 bases and the V segment lost 4 bases, leaving 13 bases of the junction unmatched. The germline V gene has CDR1 SQVTM and CDR2 ANQGSEA. CDR3 DNA sequence: TGCAGCGTTGGTGAAGTGAGCCTAGCGGGAGTGGAGCAGTTCTTC. Translating it yields CSVGEVSLAGVEQFF.

The chain employs TRBV19 and TRBJ1-2, with TRBD1 matching 9 bases. CDR1 is LNHDA and CDR2 is SQIVND in the germline V gene (reference sequence). V was clipped by 5 bases and J by 4 bases; unmatched bases: 2. The CDR3 is 13 amino acids. The CDR3 loop reads CASSPDRGYGYTF. The CDR3 DNA is TGTGCCAGTAGTCCGGACAGGGGCTATGGCTACACCTTC.

The CDR3 DNA follows: TGTGCCATCAGTGAGGGACAGGGCACTAGCACAGATACGCAGTATTTT. Residues: CAISEGQGTSTDTQYF. The chain employs TRBV10-3 and TRBJ2-3; 8 bases align to TRBD1. Germline V gene sequence: CDR1 ENHRY, CDR2 SYGVKD. The CDR3 loop spans 16 amino acids. J lost 0 bases, V lost 2 bases, and 4 bases had no gene match.

The rearrangement joins TRBV5-1 to TRBJ1-1, with D perhaps TRBD1 (6 bases). Germline V gives CDR1 SGHRS, CDR2 YFSETQ. V shed 7 bases and J shed 4 bases, with 17 bases lying between them. The CDR3 consists of 14 residues. The CDR3 bases are TGCGCCAGCTCAGAATTACAGGGTATCACTGAAGCTTTCTTT. As protein: CASSELQGITEAFF. Full variable domain (remainder filled in from reference TRBV5-1 and TRBJ1-1): KAGVTQTPRYLIKTRGQQVTLSCSPISGHRSVSWYQQTPGQGLQFLFEYFSETQRNKGNFPGRFSGRQFSNSRSEMNVSTLELGDSALYLCASSELQGITEAFFGQGTRLTVV.

V is TRBV25-1 and J is TRBJ1-2; 10 positions agree with TRBD1. The CDR3 extends over 14 amino acids. Per the germline V gene, CDR1 is MGHDK and CDR2 is SYGVNS. The J segment lost 6 bases and the V segment lost 4 bases, leaving 5 bases of the junction unmatched. CDR3 in amino acids: CASSASGTGDGYTF. The CDR3 DNA is TGTGCCAGCAGTGCCTCCGGGACAGGGGATGGCTACACCTTC.

V gene TRBV6-1 combines with J gene TRBJ1-4, with 9 bases matching TRBD1. Germline-derived CDR1 and CDR2 are MNHNS and SASEGT. This CDR3 is built from 13 residues. With 6 bases clipped from V and 8 bases from J, the junction kept 4 bases outside the gene matches. Here the CDR3 DNA reads TGTGCCAGCAGGAGGACAGGGGAAGAAAAACTGTTTTTT. Its translation is CASRRTGEEKLFF.

The chain has TRBV19 and TRBJ1-2; D possibly corresponds to TRBD1 (6 bases). The CDR3 length is 13 residues. Between the trimmed V and J ends, which lost 4 bases and 4 bases, there was a span of 10 bases. In germline, CDR1 is LNHDA, CDR2 SQIVND (reference sequence). The CDR3 loop reads CASSKGGIYGYTF. The CDR3, as DNA: TGTGCCAGTAGTAAGGGGGGGATCTATGGCTACACCTTC. Filled out from reference TRBV19 and TRBJ1-2, the complete variable domain reads DGGITQSPKYLFRKEGQNVTLSCEQNLNHDAMYWYRQDPGQGLRLIYYSQIVNDFQKGDIAEGYSVSREKKESFPLTVTSAQKNPTAFYLCASSKGGIYGYTFGSGTRLTVV.

A few counts support this clone. V and J are TRBV2 and TRBJ1-3; 7 nucleotides line up with TRBD1. CDR1 is SNHLY and CDR2 is FYNNEI in the germline V gene. V trimming: 10 bases; J trimming: 4 bases; junction bases outside the gene matches: 7. The CDR3 sequence is 13 residues long. CDR3 sequence reads: CATTGESGNTIYF. CDR3 nucleotides: TGTGCCACCACAGGGGAGTCCGGAAACACCATATATTTT.

The chain has TRBV19 and TRBJ2-1; 7 bases align to TRBD2. After removal of 3 bases from V and 12 bases from J, the junction contained 8 bases not matched to a gene. The CDR3 extends over 13 amino acids. Germline-derived CDR1 and CDR2 are LNHDA and SQIVND (reference sequence). The CDR3 region has the DNA TGTGCCAGTAGTATTGGTCAAGGGACTACGCAGTTCTTC. Protein product: CASSIGQGTTQFF.

This clone has just one count. The chain is built from TRBV6-6 and TRBJ1-2; TRBD1 matches 12 bases. This CDR3 contains 15 residues. CDR1 and CDR2 (germline): MNHNY, SVGAGI (reference sequence). With V trimmed by 6 bases and J by 8 bases, 10 bases remained unmatched. DNA for the CDR3: TGTGCCAGCAGGGGGACAGGGGGCGCGACGAGCGGCTACACCTTC. Amino acids: CASRGTGGATSGYTF.

This clone was counted a single time. The V and J genes are TRBV6-5 and TRBJ1-1; 9 nucleotides match TRBD1. Germline CDR1 MNHEY, CDR2 SVGAGI. Trimming removed 6 bases from V and 3 bases from J; junction bases left unmatched: 11. The CDR3 is made up of 16 amino acids. The CDR3 reads CASRYRDRVSDTEAFF. The CDR3 DNA reads as TGTGCCAGCAGATACCGGGACAGGGTTTCGGACACTGAAGCTTTCTTT.

The chain carries TRBV11-2 and TRBJ2-7; D is perhaps TRBD1 (6 bases). Germline V gene sequence: CDR1 SGHAT, CDR2 FQNNGV. The CDR3 has 13 amino acids. Trimming removed 3 bases at V and 2 bases at J, with 8 bases between. The CDR3 nucleotides are TGTGCCAGCAGCTTGGGGACAACCTACGAGCAGTACTTC. Translated, it gives CASSLGTTYEQYF.

The rearrangement links TRBV4-1 to TRBJ2-1, with 13 bases matching TRBD2. Germline V gene lookup returns CDR1 MGHRA and CDR2 YSYEKL. The length of the CDR3 is 17 residues. V trimming: 6 bases; J trimming: 4 bases; junction bases outside the gene matches: 9. The chain's CDR3 is CASSLSGLAGMYNEQFF. In DNA form, the CDR3 reads TGCGCCAGCAGTCTATCGGGACTAGCGGGAATGTACAATGAGCAGTTCTTC.

Worth noting for this clone: The junction shows a germline mismatch at one end, possibly a read error. The chain combines TRBV20-1 with TRBJ2-7; D is ambiguous. Germline V gene lookup returns CDR1 DFQATT and CDR2 SNEGSKA (reference sequence). The length of the CDR3 is 11 residues. This CDR3 is CSARDHYKQYF. The CDR3 DNA sequence: TGCAGTGCTAGAGATCACTACAAGCAGTACTTC.